These 5 T cell receptor beta chains share one sample of origin, sequenced in a study of identical twins. TCRdb fed the 5' RACE reads into MiXCR, producing one record per CDR3 protein. This sample has around 650,000 distinct CDR3 sequences, with under 8.5% found just once. The same specimen was also included in a second study, on yellow fever vaccine responses in identical twins.

What was sequenced was PBMCs. These receptor sequences come from a woman in her late teens or twenties in good health.

This clonotype was found many times. The chain has TRBV7-9 and TRBJ2-5; TRBD1 matches 10 bases. V dropped 4 bases and J dropped 3; count of bases not matched to a gene: 5. The germline V gene has CDR1 SEHNR and CDR2 FQNEAQ (reference sequence). CDR3 length equals 15 residues. The CDR3 coding sequence is TGTGCCAGCAGCTCCTTCGGGACAGGGGAAGAGACCCAGTACTTC. It translates to CASSSFGTGEETQYF.

This clonotype occurred many times. The gene calls are TRBV12-3 or TRBV12-4 and TRBJ2-1, with 7 bases matching TRBD1. J lost 3 bases, V lost 0 bases, and 8 bases had no gene match. There are 17 residues in the CDR3. CDR3 sequence (DNA): TGTGCCAGCAGTTTAGCGGGGACAGCCCCCTACTACAATGAGCAGTTCTTC. The encoded protein is CASSLAGTAPYYNEQFF.

This clonotype was counted only a few times. The chain employs TRBV5-1 and TRBJ2-1; the match to TRBD2 covers 12 bases. CDR1 and CDR2 from the germline V gene are SGHRS and YFSETQ. This CDR3 is built from 21 residues. J gave up 7 bases and V 1 base, and 21 bases lay outside the gene matches. This chain's CDR3 is CASSLRSLAGGVFYNRNEQFF. The CDR3 nucleotides read TGCGCCAGCAGCTTGCGATCTCTAGCGGGGGGGGTTTTCTACAATAGGAATGAGCAGTTCTTC.

The rearrangement uses TRBV5-1 and TRBJ2-7; 8 bases fit TRBD1. The CDR3 has 14 amino acids. CDR1 SGHRS and CDR2 YFSETQ come from the germline V gene. V gave up 4 bases and J gave up 7 bases; unmatched junction bases: 10. CDR3 in amino acids: CASSPGTGNQEQYV. DNA of the CDR3: TGCGCCAGCAGCCCGGGGACAGGCAATCAAGAGCAGTACGTC.

This clonotype showed up just a few times. The chain employs TRBV6-1 and TRBJ2-1; 8 bases map to TRBD2. Germline trimming cut 3 bases from V and 4 bases from J; bases unmatched to any gene: 8. The length of the CDR3 is 16 residues. Germline assignment: CDR1 MNHNS and CDR2 SASEGT. The CDR3 bases are TGTGCCAGCAGTGAGTACGCTAGCGGGTTGTACAATGAGCAGTTCTTC. Encoded protein: CASSEYASGLYNEQFF.